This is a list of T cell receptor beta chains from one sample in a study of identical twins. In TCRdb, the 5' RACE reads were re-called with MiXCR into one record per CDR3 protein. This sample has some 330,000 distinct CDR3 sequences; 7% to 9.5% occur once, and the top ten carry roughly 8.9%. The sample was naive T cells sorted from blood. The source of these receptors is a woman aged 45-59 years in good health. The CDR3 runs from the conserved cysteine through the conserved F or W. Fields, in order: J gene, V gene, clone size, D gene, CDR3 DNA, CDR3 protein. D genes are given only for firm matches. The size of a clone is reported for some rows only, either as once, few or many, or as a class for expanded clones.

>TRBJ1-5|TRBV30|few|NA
TGTGCCTGGAGGTCGGGTAAAGGTCAGCCCCAGCATTTT
CAWRSGKGQPQHF
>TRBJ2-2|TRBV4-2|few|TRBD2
TGTGCCAGCAGCCAAGATATTGGGCTAGCGGGAGGGACCGGGGAGCTGTTTTTT
CASSQDIGLAGGTGELFF
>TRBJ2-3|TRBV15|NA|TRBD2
TGTGCCACCAGCAGTGGACTAGCGGGGGGCACAGATACGCAGTATTTT
CATSSGLAGGTDTQYF
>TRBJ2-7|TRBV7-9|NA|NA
TGTGCCAGCAGTTCCCCTAGCGTCACCTACGAGCAGTACTTC
CASSSPSVTYEQYF
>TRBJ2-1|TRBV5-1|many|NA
TGCGCCAGCAGCTTGGTTCTGGACAATGAGCAGTTCTTC
CASSLVLDNEQFF
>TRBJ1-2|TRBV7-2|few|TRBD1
TGTGCCAGCAGCCCACCAGGGACAGCGCTGAACTATGGCTACACCTTC
CASSPPGTALNYGYTF
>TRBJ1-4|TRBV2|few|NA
TGTGCCAGCGGGGAGTCAGGGACAACTAATGAAAAACTGTTTTTT
CASGESGTTNEKLFF
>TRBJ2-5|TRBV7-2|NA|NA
TGTGCCAGCAGCTTAGTAGCCAGCCGGTACCAAGAGACCCAGTACTTC
CASSLVASRYQETQYF
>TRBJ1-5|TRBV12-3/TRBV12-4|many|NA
TGTGCCAGCAGTTACCTCATGAGCAATCAGCCCCAGCATTTT
CASSYLMSNQPQHF
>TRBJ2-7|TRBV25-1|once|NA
TGTGCCAGCGGTCAGACAGTCTACGAGCAGTACTTC
CASGQTVYEQYF
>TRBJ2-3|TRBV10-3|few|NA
TGTGCCATCAGTGCCTTCGTCACAGATACGCAGTATTTT
CAISAFVTDTQYF
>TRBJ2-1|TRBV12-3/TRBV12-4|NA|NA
TGTGCCAGCAGTTTGAGTAGCACTGAGCAGTTCTTC
CASSLSSTEQFF
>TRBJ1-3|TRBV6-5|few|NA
TGTGCCAGCAGTATTGGCCCAACTGGAAACACCATATATTTT
CASSIGPTGNTIYF
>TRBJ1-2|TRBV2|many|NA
TGTGCCAGCAGGGACATTTCTAACTATGGCTACACCTTC
CASRDISNYGYTF
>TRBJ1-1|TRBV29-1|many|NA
TGCAGCGTTGACGTGGGAGGGACGGGAGGTCTCTTT
CSVDVGGTGGLF
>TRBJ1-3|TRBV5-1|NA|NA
TGCGCCAGCAAAAGCCTGAGCTCTGGAAACACCATATATTTT
CASKSLSSGNTIYF
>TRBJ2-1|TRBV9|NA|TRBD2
TGTGCCAGCAGCGTAGGACTAGCGGGAGGGCCATCCTACAATGAGCAGTTCTTC
CASSVGLAGGPSYNEQFF
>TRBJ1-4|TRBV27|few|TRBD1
TGTGCCAGCGGAGAATACCGGGACAGGGGGCTCCAACTGTTTTTT
CASGEYRDRGLQLFF
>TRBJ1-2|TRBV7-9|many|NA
TGTGCCAGCAGCTTAGCGGTAGCTAACTATGGCTACACCTTC
CASSLAVANYGYTF
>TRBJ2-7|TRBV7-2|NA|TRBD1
TGTGCCAGCAGCTCCTGGACAGGGACCTACGAGCAGTACTTC
CASSSWTGTYEQYF
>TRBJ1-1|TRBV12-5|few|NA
TGTGCTAGTGGTTATACTACGGAGGACACTGAAGCTTTCTTT
CASGYTTEDTEAFF
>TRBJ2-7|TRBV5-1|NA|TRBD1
TGCGCCAGCAGCCCATACCGACAGGGCCCAAGCGAGCAGTACTTC
CASSPYRQGPSEQYF
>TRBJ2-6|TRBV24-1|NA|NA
TGTGCCACCAGTGATTTGCGGGGATCTGGGGCCAACGTCCTGACTTTC
CATSDLRGSGANVLTF
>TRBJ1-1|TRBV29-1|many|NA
TGCAGCCTTGGGGAGGGAAAGGGAACTGAAGCTTTCTTT
CSLGEGKGTEAFF
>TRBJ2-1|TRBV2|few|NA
TGTGCCAGCAGTGAGGAAAATCGCGCCTTCTCCTACAATGAGCAGTTCTTC
CASSEENRAFSYNEQFF
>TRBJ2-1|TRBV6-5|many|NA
TGTGCCAGCAAAGTCTCCTACAATGAGCAGTTCTTC
CASKVSYNEQFF
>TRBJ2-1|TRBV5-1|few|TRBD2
TGCGCCAGCAGCTTGAGCCTAGCGGGGAGGAATGAGCAGTTCTTC
CASSLSLAGRNEQFF
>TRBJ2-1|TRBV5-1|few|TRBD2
TGCGCCAGCAGCTTGGAGGCTAGCGGGGGCTACAATGAGCAGTTCTTC
CASSLEASGGYNEQFF
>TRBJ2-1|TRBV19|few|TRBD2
TGTGCCAGTAGTTTCCTTTTAGCGGGAGGAAACAATGAGCAGTTCTTC
CASSFLLAGGNNEQFF
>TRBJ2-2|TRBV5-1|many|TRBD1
TGCGCCAGCAGCTCGTTGAGGGGGCCCGGGGAGCTGTTTTTT
CASSSLRGPGELFF
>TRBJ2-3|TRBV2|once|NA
TGTGCCAGCAGTACGTTTAGCACAGATACGCTGTATTTT
CASSTFSTDTLYF
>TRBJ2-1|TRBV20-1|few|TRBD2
TGCAGTGCTGCCGGGACTAGCGGGAACAATGAGCAGTTCTTC
CSAAGTSGNNEQFF
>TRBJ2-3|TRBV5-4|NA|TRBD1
TGTGCCAGCAGCTTGGAGGGGGCCCGTACAGATACGCAGTATTTT
CASSLEGARTDTQYF
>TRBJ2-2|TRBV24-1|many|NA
TGTGCCACCAGTGATCTGGGGACCGGGGAGCTGTTTTTT
CATSDLGTGELFF
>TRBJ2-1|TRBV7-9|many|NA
TGTGCCAGCAGCTTACCCGACTTTGGGGCTGGGAATGAGCAGTTCTTC
CASSLPDFGAGNEQFF
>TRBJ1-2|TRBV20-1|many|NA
TGCAGTGCTCCAGTCGTTTTTCTAAGAGCGGGCTATGGCTACACCTTC
CSAPVVFLRAGYGYTF
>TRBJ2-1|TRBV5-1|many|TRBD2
TGCGCCAGCAGCTTCAGGACTAGCGATAACAATGAGCAGTTCTTC
CASSFRTSDNNEQFF
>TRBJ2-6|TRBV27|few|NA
TGTGCCAGCAGTCTGATGGCTGGGGCCAACGTCCTGACTTTC
CASSLMAGANVLTF
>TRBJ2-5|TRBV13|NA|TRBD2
TGTGCCAGCAGCTTACGGAGCGGGAGGATGAAGACCCAGTACTTC
CASSLRSGRMKTQYF
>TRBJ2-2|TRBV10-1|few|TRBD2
TGCGCCAGCAGTGCTACGGGAGGCACCGGGGAGCTGTTTTTT
CASSATGGTGELFF
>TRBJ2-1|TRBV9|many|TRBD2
TGTGCCAGCAGCGTAGGTTGGGGGGGGTGGGATGAGCAGTTCTTC
CASSVGWGGWDEQFF
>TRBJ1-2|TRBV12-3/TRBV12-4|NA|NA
TGTGCCAGCAGTTTAGGAGTGGAGGCAGGGGGCTACACCTTC
CASSLGVEAGGYTF
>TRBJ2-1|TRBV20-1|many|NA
TGCAGTGCTAGACTCTTCTCGGGCTCCAGCTCCTACAATGAGCAGTTCTTC
CSARLFSGSSSYNEQFF
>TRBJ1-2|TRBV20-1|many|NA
TGCAGTGCTAGGTCCGCTAGGGGTGGCTACACCTTC
CSARSARGGYTF
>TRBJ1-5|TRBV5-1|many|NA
TGCGCCAGCAGCTTAGGACCAGGGGATCAGCCCCAGCATTTT
CASSLGPGDQPQHF